The next 13 T cell receptor beta chains were all read from a single sample in a study of blood T cell repertoires in COVID-19. Libraries were prepared by immunoSEQ multiplex PCR; TCRdb keeps only in-frame clonotypes and omits some of them. The sample has around 97,000 clones; approximately 84% are singletons. Sequences were obtained from peripheral blood. All receptors come from a human donor in a cohort sampled during active or convalescent COVID-19.

This clone was recorded only once. The chain links TRBV9 to TRBJ2-7; the D gene is possibly TRBD1 (5 bases). Trimming removed 2 bases at V and 7 bases at J, with 13 bases between. CDR3 size: 13 residues. The germline gives CDR1 SGDLS, CDR2 YYNGEE. In nucleotides, the CDR3 is TGTGCCAGCAGCGTCGTTGGGGCCGGTGAGCAGTACTTC. It encodes CASSVVGAGEQYF.

This chain uses TRBV6-6 with TRBJ1-3, with D perhaps matching TRBD1 (6 bases). Germline V CDR1 and CDR2: MNHNY, SVGAGI (reference sequence). The CDR3 is made up of 16 amino acids. V was trimmed by 6 bases and J by 0 bases, leaving 15 bases between them. In nucleotides, the CDR3 is TGTGCCAGCAGCAGGGACAACCCCATCTCTGGAAACACCATATATTTT. Encoded protein: CASSRDNPISGNTIYF.

This sequence joins TRBV7-3 and TRBJ1-1; 8 bases are a match to TRBD1. Germline CDR1 SGHTA, CDR2 FQGTGA. This CDR3 region has 15 residues. Germline trimming cut 5 bases from V and 1 base from J; bases unmatched to any gene: 6. Here the CDR3 reads CASSPQTGANTEAFF. For the CDR3, the DNA is TGTGCCAGCAGCCCTCAGACAGGGGCGAACACTGAAGCTTTCTTT.

The chain carries TRBV4-1 and TRBJ2-3, with 7 bases fitting TRBD1. In germline, CDR1 is MGHRA, CDR2 YSYEKL. V gave up 4 bases and J gave up 0 bases; unmatched junction bases: 4. The CDR3 consists of 15 residues. CDR3 coding DNA: TGCGCCAGCAGCCTACGGGACAGAAGCACAGATACGCAGTATTTT. It is translated as CASSLRDRSTDTQYF.

The J gene is TRBJ2-3, the V gene TRBV3-1 (or the pseudogene TRBV3-2); TRBD2 matches 7 bases. The CDR3 runs 15 residues. The junction had 7 bases not matched to a gene; V was cut back by 1 base and J by 6 bases. The germline V gene encodes CDR1 LGHDT and CDR2 YNNKEL (reference sequence). CDR3 sequence: CASSQGFSGFDTQYF. The CDR3 bases are TGTGCCAGCAGCCAAGGTTTTAGCGGGTTTGATACGCAGTATTTT.

The rearrangement uses TRBV2 and TRBJ2-2; D gene uncertain. The V end was cut by 4 bases, the J end by 3 bases, with 12 bases between. Looked up from germline, CDR1 is SNHLY and CDR2 is FYNNEI. The CDR3 totals 15 residues. CDR3 bases: TGTGCCAGCAGTGTTATGTCTACCGACACCGGGGAGCTGTTTTTT. Its translation: CASSVMSTDTGELFF.

V usage is TRBV4-1 and J usage is TRBJ1-3; D is undetermined. V was clipped by 1 base and J by 5 bases, with 9 bases between them. The CDR3 spans 14 residues. CDR1 is MGHRA and CDR2 is YSYEKL in the germline V gene. For the CDR3, the DNA is TGCGCCAGCAGCCAAGGGCAGGTTCGAAACACCATATATTTT. This translates into CASSQGQVRNTIYF.

The V call is TRBV11-2, the J call TRBJ1-4; the D is unclear. The CDR3 contains 16 residues. Germline values: CDR1 SGHAT, CDR2 FQNNGV. Trimming stripped 1 base from V and 5 bases from J, with 14 bases between. The CDR3 loop reads CASSLVPYQVNEKLFF. The CDR3 DNA reads TGTGCCAGCAGCTTAGTCCCGTATCAGGTGAATGAAAAACTGTTTTTT.

The chain joins TRBV14 to TRBJ2-1; TRBD1 is a possible D gene (5 bases). V lost 4 bases to trimming and J lost 0 bases, with 7 bases between them. Germline CDR1 SGHDN, CDR2 FVKESK. The CDR3 has 14 amino acids. The CDR3: CASSPTDSYNEQFF. The CDR3 DNA reads as TGTGCCAGCAGCCCGACAGACTCCTACAATGAGCAGTTCTTC.

The rearrangement joins TRBV6-6 to TRBJ1-1, with no clear D. Germline V gene data show CDR1 as MNHNY and CDR2 as SVGAGI (reference sequence). Between the trimmed V and J ends, which lost 2 bases and 5 bases, there was a span of 12 bases. This CDR3 region has 14 residues. CDR3 residues: CASSYTGGDTEAFF. The DNA of the CDR3 is TGTGCCAGCAGTTACACCGGCGGGGATACTGAAGCTTTCTTT.

This chain uses TRBV19 with TRBJ1-1, with a tentative D call TRBD1 (5 bases). The V end lost 5 bases, the J end lost 0 bases, and 13 bases lay between the germline ends. Germline V gene lookup returns CDR1 LNHDA and CDR2 SQIVND (reference sequence). The CDR3 spans 15 residues. For the CDR3, the DNA is TGTGCCAGTAGTTCACCCTCACAGGTGAACACTGAAGCTTTCTTT. It encodes CASSSPSQVNTEAFF.

The CDR3 DNA sequence: TGTGCCAGCAGCCAAGGTTGGGACAGGGGCCTGGAGCAGTACTTC. Translating it yields CASSQGWDRGLEQYF. The chain combines TRBV3-1 (or the pseudogene TRBV3-2) with TRBJ2-7; TRBD1 agrees at 10 bases. Trimming cost V 1 base and J 7 bases; bases outside gene matches: 7. Germline CDR1 reads LGHDT; CDR2 reads YNNKEL (reference sequence). This CDR3 comprises 15 residues.

The chain recombines TRBV5-4 with TRBJ2-7, with TRBD1 matching over 7 bases. This CDR3 contains 14 residues. Germline V gene data show CDR1 as SGHNT and CDR2 as YYREEE (reference sequence). Trimming removed 4 bases from V and 3 bases from J; junction bases left unmatched: 7. The CDR3 spells CASSPNRGDYEQYF. In DNA, the CDR3 is TGTGCCAGCAGCCCAAACAGGGGCGACTACGAGCAGTACTTC.